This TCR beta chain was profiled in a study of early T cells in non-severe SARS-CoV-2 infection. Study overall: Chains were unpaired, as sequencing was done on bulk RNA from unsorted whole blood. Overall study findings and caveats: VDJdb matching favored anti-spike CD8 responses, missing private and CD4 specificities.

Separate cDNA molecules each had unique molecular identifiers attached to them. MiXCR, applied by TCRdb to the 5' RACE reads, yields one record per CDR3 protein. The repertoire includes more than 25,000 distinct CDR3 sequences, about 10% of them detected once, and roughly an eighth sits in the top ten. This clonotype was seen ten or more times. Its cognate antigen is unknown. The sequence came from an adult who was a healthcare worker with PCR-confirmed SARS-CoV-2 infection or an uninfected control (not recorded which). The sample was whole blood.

In nucleotides, the CDR3 is TGTGCCAGCAGCCAAGGGGGCAGGAGGACCAAAAACATTCAGTACTTC. Translating it yields CASSQGGRRTKNIQYF. The genes are TRBV3-1 and TRBJ2-4; either TRBD1 or TRBD2 may supply D (5 bases each). Germline CDR1 reads LGHDT; CDR2 reads YNNKEL (reference sequence). The CDR3 contains 16 residues. V was clipped by 1 base and J by 2 bases, with 12 bases between them.